A selection of T cell receptor beta chains follows, all from one sample in a study of CD8+ T cells in alopecia areata. The protocol was immunoSEQ multiplex PCR, while the TCRdb copy is restricted to in-frame clones and leaves out a portion. The sample consists of about 76,000 clones, approximately 66% of them appearing once. This specimen consisted of CD8+ T cells sorted from blood, obtained at week 24, from a patient treated with tofacitinib. These receptors were collected from a human donor with alopecia areata. The CDR3 runs from the conserved cysteine through the conserved F or W. A D gene is named only where the DNA matches it firmly. Size is omitted from some rows. Given values are once, few, many or a class for expanded clones.

CDR3 DNA,CDR3 protein,V gene,clone size,D gene,J gene,CDR3 length
TGTGCCAGCAGCAGAGGACAGACCTATGGCTACACCTTC,CASSRGQTYGYTF,TRBV13,.,.,TRBJ1-2,13
TGTGCCAGCAGTTTTACCCGACAGGGGAGCAATCAGCCCCAGCATTTT,CASSFTRQGSNQPQHF,TRBV27,.,TRBD1,TRBJ1-5,16
TGTGCCAGCAGCTTAGTTGGCCTAGAAAGCACCGGGGAGCTGTTTTTT,CASSLVGLESTGELFF,TRBV7-9,.,.,TRBJ2-2,16
TGTGCCAGCAGCTTCCCGACGGACAGGGGGACTTACGAGCAGTACTTC,CASSFPTDRGTYEQYF,TRBV7-9,.,TRBD1,TRBJ2-7,16
TGTGCCAGTAGTACTGGCAGGGCCCAACGGCCCCAGCATTTT,CASSTGRAQRPQHF,TRBV19,.,.,TRBJ1-5,14
TGTGCCAGCAGTCTCTACAGGGACTACGAGCAGTACTTC,CASSLYRDYEQYF,TRBV28,few,.,TRBJ2-7,13
TGCGCCAGCACTGAGGGAGGCGATGAGCAGTTCTTC,CASTEGGDEQFF,TRBV10-2,.,.,TRBJ2-1,12
TGTGCCAGCAGTCCCCTACAGGGCACTGAAGCTTTCTTT,CASSPLQGTEAFF,TRBV27,.,.,TRBJ1-1,13
TGCGCCAGCAGCGAAGGGACTGGGTTTGGTGTCGGGGAGCTGTTTTTT,CASSEGTGFGVGELFF,TRBV4-3,.,.,TRBJ2-2,16
TGTGCCAGCAGCTTAAGGGGTCGGGGCCAGCCCTCCTACGAGCAGTACTTC,CASSLRGRGQPSYEQYF,TRBV7-9,.,.,TRBJ2-7,17
TGCGCCAGCAGCCAAGGCTGGGGCAATCAGCCCCAGCATTTT,CASSQGWGNQPQHF,TRBV4-1,.,.,TRBJ1-5,14
TGTGCCAGCAGCGGGCTAGCGGGGGAGTACGAGCAGTACTTC,CASSGLAGEYEQYF,TRBV14,.,TRBD2,TRBJ2-7,14
TGTGCCAGCAGCACAGGACTAGCGGGAGCGAATACCTACGAGCAGTACTTC,CASSTGLAGANTYEQYF,TRBV7-9,.,TRBD2,TRBJ2-7,17
TGTGCCAGCGGGCTAGCGGGGGCCTCCTACGAGCAGTACTTC,CASGLAGASYEQYF,TRBV27,.,TRBD2,TRBJ2-7,14
TGTGCCAGTTTTGGGCAGGGGGCGCAGGACTATGGCTACACCTTC,CASFGQGAQDYGYTF,TRBV19,.,TRBD1,TRBJ1-2,15
TGCGCCAGCAGTCAATCGTGGGACAGGGCAGAGACCCAGTACTTC,CASSQSWDRAETQYF,TRBV23-1,.,TRBD1,TRBJ2-5,15
TGCAGCGTCGCAGGGTCGGACACCGGGGAGCTGTTTTTT,CSVAGSDTGELFF,TRBV29-1,.,.,TRBJ2-2,13
TGTGCCAGCAGCTTGGGGACTAGCGGGAGGTATGGGTCCTACGAGCAGTACTTC,CASSLGTSGRYGSYEQYF,TRBV7-2,.,TRBD2,TRBJ2-7,18
TGTGCCTGGAGTGAATTGGGGACTAGCGCAAGCAATGAGCAGTTCTTC,CAWSELGTSASNEQFF,TRBV30,.,TRBD2,TRBJ2-1,16
TGCGCCAGCAGCGGGGGACAGGTTCTCTCCTACGAGCAGTACTTC,CASSGGQVLSYEQYF,TRBV5-1,once,TRBD1,TRBJ2-7,15
TGTGCCAGCAGGGGACTAGCGGGGACCGGGGAGCTGTTTTTT,CASRGLAGTGELFF,TRBV9,.,TRBD2,TRBJ2-2,14
TGTGCCAGCGCAATCGGACAGGGAGACTTCGAGCAGTACTTC,CASAIGQGDFEQYF,TRBV19,.,TRBD1,TRBJ2-7,14
TGTGCCAGCAGCTTGGCTGCTAATGAGCAGTTCTTC,CASSLAANEQFF,TRBV5-6,.,.,TRBJ2-1,12
TGTGCCAGCAGTTTATCCTCGAACTACGAGCAGTACTTC,CASSLSSNYEQYF,TRBV28,.,.,TRBJ2-7,13